The 17 T cell receptor beta chains reported below all come from one sample, sequenced in a study of shared T cell receptors in the human thymus. The repertoire was sequenced with immunoSEQ multiplex PCR; TCRdb's copy has only in-frame clones and lacks some. This sample has some 640,000 clones, with around 87% found just once. Separately, the same data were catalogued under a study of human thymus T cells.

Sequenced material: thymocytes. These receptors all stem from a boy in the first two years of life with a congenital heart defect.

Concerning this clone itself: At one end the junction does not follow the germline gene, possibly because of a read error. This chain connects TRBV12-5 to TRBJ2-1; D perhaps matches TRBD1 (6 bases). Germline CDR1 LGHNT, CDR2 FRNRAP. This CDR3 has 18 residues. The CDR3 sequence is CASALGQGFGPPYNEQFF. In DNA form, the CDR3 reads TGTGCTAGTGCTTTGGGGCAGGGGTTTGGTCCCCCCTACAATGAGCAGTTCTTC.

The rearrangement uses TRBV5-1 and TRBJ2-2; D possibly corresponds to TRBD1 (6 bases). Germline V CDR1 and CDR2: SGHRS, YFSETQ. With 0 bases removed from V and 9 bases from J, the gap between germline ends came to 18 bases. The CDR3 spans 16 residues. CDR3 sequence (DNA): TGCGCCAGCAGCTTGGCGGAGGAACAGGGCTTCCGGGAGCTGTTTTTT. This sequence encodes CASSLAEEQGFRELFF. The entire variable domain, with the rest obtained from reference TRBV5-1 and TRBJ2-2, is as follows: KAGVTQTPRYLIKTRGQQVTLSCSPISGHRSVSWYQQTPGQGLQFLFEYFSETQRNKGNFPGRFSGRQFSNSRSEMNVSTLELGDSALYLCASSLAEEQGFRELFFGEGSRLTVL.

This rearrangement joins TRBV7-9 to TRBJ2-7; TRBD1 agrees at 8 bases. Per the germline V gene, CDR1 is SEHNR and CDR2 is FQNEAQ (reference sequence). V lost 0 bases and J lost 6; bases outside the gene matches: 10. There are 16 residues in the CDR3. Written as DNA, the CDR3 is TGTGCCAGCAGCTTAGCGTGGGAACAGGGGGGCTCCGAGCAGTACTTC. As protein: CASSLAWEQGGSEQYF.

The V and J genes are TRBV15 and TRBJ2-1; the match to TRBD1 covers 7 bases. The CDR3 is 14 amino acids. Per the germline V gene, CDR1 is LNHNV and CDR2 is YYDKDF (reference sequence). The ends lost 5 bases at V and 6 bases at J; junction bases unmatched: 7. The CDR3 protein is CATSDRDRVNEQFF. The CDR3, as DNA: TGTGCCACCAGCGACCGGGACAGAGTCAATGAGCAGTTCTTC.

J is TRBJ1-1 and V is TRBV7-2, with D unresolved. CDR1 SGHTA and CDR2 FQGNSA come from the germline V gene. V was clipped by 5 bases and J by 5 bases, with 9 bases between them. This CDR3 is 12 amino acids long. The CDR3 region is CASSLGRTEAFF. CDR3 in DNA: TGTGCCAGCAGCCTGGGGAGGACTGAAGCTTTCTTT.

This sequence joins TRBV6-6 and TRBJ2-3; TRBD2 agrees at 9 bases. V dropped 4 bases and J dropped 6; count of bases not matched to a gene: 11. This CDR3 comprises 16 residues. Germline lookup yields CDR1 MNHNY and CDR2 SVGAGI (reference sequence). The chain's CDR3 is CASSLDSGGIRDTQYF. The CDR3 DNA reads TGTGCCAGCAGTTTAGACAGCGGGGGGATTAGGGATACGCAGTATTTT.

The chain links TRBV7-9 to TRBJ1-6; no firm D call. With 5 bases removed from V and 5 bases from J, the gap between germline ends came to 10 bases. The germline V gene has CDR1 SEHNR and CDR2 FQNEAQ (reference sequence). The CDR3 contains 14 residues. This CDR3 is CASSLAGNNSPLHF. DNA for the CDR3: TGTGCCAGCAGCCTCGCGGGGAATAATTCACCCCTCCACTTT.

The rearrangement joins TRBV11-2 to TRBJ2-7; 9 bases fit TRBD1. This CDR3 spans 16 amino acids. Germline values: CDR1 SGHAT, CDR2 FQNNGV. V gave up 1 base and J gave up 2 bases; unmatched junction bases: 6. Here the CDR3 reads CASSLVRDREPYEQYF. The DNA of the CDR3 is TGTGCCAGCAGCTTAGTCCGGGACAGGGAGCCCTACGAGCAGTACTTC.

This clone has a handful of counts. The chain recombines TRBV28 with TRBJ1-2; weak D call: TRBD1 (5 bases). The CDR3 contains 15 residues. The germline V and J ends were trimmed by 5 bases and 4 bases, with 17 bases remaining between them. Germline CDR1 MDHEN, CDR2 SYDVKM. The CDR3 region is CASSPQGRILYGYTF. CDR3 DNA sequence: TGTGCCAGCAGTCCTCAGGGCAGAATCCTCTATGGCTACACCTTC.

The chain is built from TRBV18 and TRBJ2-3, with 9 bases aligning to TRBD2. Germline lookup yields CDR1 KGHSH and CDR2 LQKENI. The CDR3 has 17 amino acids. The J segment lost 3 bases and the V segment lost 1 base, leaving 8 bases of the junction unmatched. The CDR3 nucleotides are TGTGCCAGCTCACCACGGCCTAGCGGGGACGTAACAGATACGCAGTATTTT. It codes for CASSPRPSGDVTDTQYF.

The chain couples TRBV9 to TRBJ1-3; the match to TRBD1 covers 7 bases. With 2 bases clipped from V and 1 base from J, the junction kept 9 bases outside the gene matches. This CDR3 region has 17 residues. The germline CDR1 and CDR2 sequences are SGDLS and YYNGEE. The CDR3 DNA sequence: TGTGCCAGCAGCGTTTCCGGGACAGTTGCTTCTGGAAACACCATATATTTT. Protein product: CASSVSGTVASGNTIYF.

This chain connects TRBV5-6 to TRBJ1-5; D remains ambiguous. The germline gives CDR1 SGHDT, CDR2 YYEEEE. Trimming shortened V by 4 bases and J by 0 bases, and 20 bases separated the two germline ends. The CDR3 runs to 18 residues. The CDR3 region has the DNA TGTGCCAGCAGCCTCCGGAGGGCCAGGAGGAATAGCAATCAGCCCCAGCATTTT. Its translation is CASSLRRARRNSNQPQHF.

The chain links TRBV11-2 to TRBJ2-7, with 8 bases that match TRBD2. V lost 2 bases to trimming and J lost 3 bases; unmatched junction nucleotides: 9. The CDR3 is 16 amino acids. CDR1 and CDR2 from the germline V gene are SGHAT and FQNNGV. CDR3 bases: TGTGCCAGCAGCTTAAGGGTCGGGCGGGAGGACTACGAGCAGTACTTC. The encoded protein is CASSLRVGREDYEQYF.

A single count supports this clone. The CDR3 DNA reads as TGTGCCAGCAGCCGGGACAGCTCCTATGGCTACACCTTC. It translates to CASSRDSSYGYTF. The J gene is TRBJ1-2, the V gene TRBV11-2; 7 nucleotides agree with TRBD1. Germline V lookup: CDR1 SGHAT, CDR2 FQNNGV. The length of the CDR3 is 13 residues. V trimming: 5 bases; J trimming: 4 bases; junction bases outside the gene matches: 4. The variable domain in full, with the rest retrieved from reference TRBV11-2 and TRBJ1-2, is EAGVAQSPRYKIIEKRQSVAFWCNPISGHATLYWYQQILGQGPKLLIQFQNNGVVDDSQLPKDRFSAERLKGVDSTLKIQPAKLEDSAVYLCASSRDSSYGYTFGSGTRLTVV.

This chain links TRBV6-6 with TRBJ1-2; D gene uncertain. Looked up from germline, CDR1 is MNHNY and CDR2 is SVGAGI (reference sequence). The CDR3 is 15 amino acids. V was clipped by 0 bases and J by 6 bases, with 14 bases between them. The DNA of the CDR3 is TGTGCCAGCAGTTACTCGAACTATCCCGTAAATGGCTACACCTTC. This encodes CASSYSNYPVNGYTF.

V usage is TRBV7-9 and J usage is TRBJ1-4; 12 positions match TRBD1. V shed 6 bases and J 8 bases; nucleotides not matched to a gene: 7. The CDR3 is 15 amino acids. The germline V gene has CDR1 SEHNR and CDR2 FQNEAQ (reference sequence). CDR3 sequence reads: CASRRDRGLQEKLFF. The CDR3 coding sequence is TGTGCCAGCAGAAGGGACAGGGGGCTTCAGGAAAAACTGTTTTTT.

This rearrangement joins TRBV11-2 to TRBJ2-1; 9 bases agree with TRBD2. This CDR3 spans 15 amino acids. Germline V gives CDR1 SGHAT, CDR2 FQNNGV. The J segment lost 9 bases and the V segment lost 7 bases, leaving 13 bases of the junction unmatched. Here the CDR3 DNA reads TGTGCCAGCACCCGACCGGCGGGGGGGCTCCCTGAGCAGTTCTTC. Translation gives CASTRPAGGLPEQFF.